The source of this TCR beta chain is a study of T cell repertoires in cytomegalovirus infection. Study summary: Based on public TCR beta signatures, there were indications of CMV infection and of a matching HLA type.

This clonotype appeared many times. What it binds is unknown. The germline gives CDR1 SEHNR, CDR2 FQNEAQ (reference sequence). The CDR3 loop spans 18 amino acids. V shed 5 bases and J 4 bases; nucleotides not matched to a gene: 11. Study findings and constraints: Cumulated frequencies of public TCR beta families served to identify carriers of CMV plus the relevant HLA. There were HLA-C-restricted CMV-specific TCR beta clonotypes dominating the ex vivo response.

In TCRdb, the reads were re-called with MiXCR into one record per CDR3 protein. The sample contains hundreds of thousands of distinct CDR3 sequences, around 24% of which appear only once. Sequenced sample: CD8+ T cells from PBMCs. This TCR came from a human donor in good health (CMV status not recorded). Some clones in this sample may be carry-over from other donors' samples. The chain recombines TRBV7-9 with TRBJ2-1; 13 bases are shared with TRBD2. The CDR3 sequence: CASSPPGLAGTDYNEQFF. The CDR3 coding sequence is TGTGCCAGCAGCCCTCCGGGACTAGCGGGGACAGATTACAATGAGCAGTTCTTC.